The 4 T cell receptor beta chains presented below share a single source sample, sequenced in a study of blood T cell repertoires in COVID-19 (dated by TCRdb to the early 2020s). Library creation used the immunoSEQ multiplex PCR assay. TCRdb provides this immuneACCESS table in a form limited to in-frame rearrangements. Some clones are lacking; in checked studies, under half of them reflect an unresolved V gene, and why the rest are absent is not known. The table for this sample lists over 150,000 clones; 94% of them were counted only once. The ten largest clones represent 0.76% of the sample. What was sequenced was peripheral blood. These receptors were taken from a man in his thirties or forties with COVID-19, enrolled during active disease.

Worth noting for this clone: Other nucleotide sequences in the sample specify the same CDR3. This chain joins TRBV12-5 and TRBJ1-5; 12 positions match TRBD1. V was clipped by 6 bases and J by 0 bases; unmatched bases: 6. Germline CDR1 and CDR2: LGHNT and FRNRAP. This CDR3 has 17 amino acids. In nucleotides, the CDR3 is TGTGCTAGTGGCCCGGGACAGGGGGCTTATAGCAATCAGCCCCAGCATTTT. Translating gives CASGPGQGAYSNQPQHF.

The V and J genes are TRBV7-9 and TRBJ1-1, with 9 bases fitting TRBD1. CDR3 length equals 15 residues. The V and J ends lost 5 bases and 1 base, in that order; junction bases with no gene match: 5. From germline, CDR1 is SEHNR and CDR2 FQNEAQ (reference sequence). The CDR3 DNA is TGTGCCAGCAGCCCTGGGGGACAGGGGAACACTGAAGCTTTCTTT. Protein sequence: CASSPGGQGNTEAFF.

As regards this clone: Additional DNA sequences in this sample encode the identical CDR3. The chain recombines TRBV4-1 with TRBJ1-5; D is perhaps TRBD1 (5 bases). Deletions cut 0 bases from V and 0 bases from J, with 9 bases between. The length of the CDR3 is 16 residues. Germline V gene data show CDR1 as MGHRA and CDR2 as YSYEKL. CDR3 DNA sequence: TGCGCCAGCAGCCAAGATTCAGGGATTAGCAATCAGCCCCAGCATTTT. Protein: CASSQDSGISNQPQHF.

The chain recombines TRBV29-1 with TRBJ1-6, with 11 bases matching TRBD1. The CDR3 runs 14 residues. Germline CDR1 reads SQVTM; CDR2 reads ANQGSEA. The trim removed 4 bases at V and 8 bases at J, leaving 4 bases unmatched. The CDR3, as DNA: TGCAGCGTTGGGACAGGGGGCCCTGATTCACCCCTCCACTTT. Translated: CSVGTGGPDSPLHF.